The rows below give T cell receptor beta chains drawn from one sample of a study of T cells after posttransplantation cyclophosphamide. Generated by immunoSEQ multiplex PCR, the TCRdb table keeps only in-frame clones and is missing some. The repertoire consists of 3,000 to 3,500 clones, with 70% to 80% occurring once and the leading ten covering around 9%. The sequenced sample was PBMCs, obtained more than 150 days after allogeneic stem cell transplant with posttransplant cyclophosphamide. These receptor sequences come from a male patient aged 60-70 years who received an allogeneic stem cell transplant from a related donor and was CMV-positive. T cells may partly derive from the graft donor. The CDR3 runs from the conserved cysteine through the conserved F or W. The order of the fields is J gene, V gene, D gene, clone size, CDR3 protein, CDR3 DNA. A D gene is named only where the DNA matches it firmly. The size field is filled for only some rows; it gives once, few, many or a size class.

TRBJ1-5	TRBV27	NA	NA	CASSPTGISNQPQHF	TGTGCCAGCAGTCCGACCGGGATTAGCAATCAGCCCCAGCATTTT
TRBJ2-1	TRBV19	TRBD2	NA	CASRQPGSGGKNEQFF	TGTGCCAGTAGACAGCCCGGAAGCGGGGGTAAAAATGAGCAGTTCTTC
TRBJ2-5	TRBV14	NA	NA	CASSQAPRAETQYF	TGTGCCAGCAGCCAAGCCCCCAGGGCAGAGACCCAGTACTTC
TRBJ1-2	TRBV4-3	NA	NA	CASSQDWAREVWYTF	TGCGCCAGCAGCCAAGATTGGGCCAGGGAGGTTTGGTACACCTTC
TRBJ1-5	TRBV11-2	NA	NA	CASSLYSNQPQHF	TGTGCCAGCAGCCTTTATAGCAATCAGCCCCAGCATTTT
TRBJ2-2	TRBV29-1	TRBD2	NA	CSGEGGLTGELFF	TGCAGCGGTGAGGGAGGGCTCACCGGGGAGCTGTTTTTT
TRBJ2-1	TRBV9	NA	NA	CASSVGAALNNEQFF	TGTGCCAGCAGCGTAGGGGCAGCCCTTAACAATGAGCAGTTCTTC
TRBJ2-3	TRBV6-6	TRBD1	NA	CASSYQGAFTDTQYF	TGTGCCAGCAGCTATCAGGGGGCGTTCACAGATACGCAGTATTTT
TRBJ2-5	TRBV5-8	TRBD2	NA	CASSWGLAGGQETQYF	TGTGCCAGCAGCTGGGGACTAGCGGGAGGCCAAGAGACCCAGTACTTC
TRBJ2-1	TRBV7-9	NA	NA	CASSSPQGGIYNEQFF	TGTGCCAGCAGCTCCCCACAGGGGGGGATTTACAATGAGCAGTTCTTC
TRBJ2-7	TRBV11-2	NA	few	CASSSLMEKQYF	TGTGCCAGCAGCTCCCTGATGGAGAAGCAGTACTTC
TRBJ1-5	TRBV28	NA	once	CASSLDSGPLVPQHF	TGTGCCAGCAGTTTAGACAGTGGGCCTTTAGTGCCCCAGCATTTT
TRBJ2-7	TRBV2	TRBD1	few	CALGWGQGRAVYEQYF	TGTGCCCTCGGGTGGGGACAGGGTAGGGCGGTTTACGAGCAGTACTTC
TRBJ2-5	TRBV4-1	TRBD2	NA	CASSQYTSGDQETQYF	TGCGCCAGCAGCCAATATACTAGCGGAGATCAAGAGACCCAGTACTTC
TRBJ2-1	TRBV7-7	TRBD2	NA	CASSLTSGGAVNEQFF	TGTGCTAGCAGCCTGACTAGCGGGGGGGCGGTGAATGAGCAGTTCTTC
TRBJ1-5	TRBV28	TRBD1	NA	CASSLRSGGLGQPQHF	TGTGCCAGCAGTTTAAGGTCAGGGGGCTTAGGTCAGCCCCAGCATTTT
TRBJ2-3	TRBV7-3	NA	NA	CASSSGVGTDTQYF	TGTGCCAGCAGCTCCGGGGTAGGGACAGATACGCAGTATTTT
TRBJ2-7	TRBV30	NA	NA	CAWSGGRVGYEQYF	TGTGCCTGGAGTGGCGGCAGGGTTGGCTACGAGCAGTACTTC
TRBJ1-4	TRBV28	NA	NA	CASRERSNEKLFF	TGTGCCAGCAGAGAACGGTCTAATGAAAAACTGTTTTTT
TRBJ2-3	TRBV7-8	TRBD2	NA	CASSLAGGGDTQYF	TGTGCCAGCAGCCTAGCGGGGGGGGGTGATACGCAGTATTTT
TRBJ2-1	TRBV9	NA	NA	CASSGPGYNEQFF	TGTGCCAGCAGTGGTCCGGGCTACAATGAGCAGTTCTTC
TRBJ2-2	TRBV5-1	TRBD1	NA	CASSAPLDRGYTGELFF	TGCGCCAGCAGCGCGCCCCTAGACAGGGGGTACACCGGGGAGCTGTTTTTT
TRBJ2-1	TRBV11-3	TRBD2	large	CASSSAGGPYNEQFF	TGTGCCAGCAGCTCAGCGGGGGGGCCCTACAATGAGCAGTTCTTC
TRBJ1-2	TRBV15	NA	NA	CATSRDENDRSYTF	TGTGCCACCAGCAGAGACGAAAACGACAGATCCTACACCTTC
TRBJ1-5	TRBV7-2	NA	NA	CASSLVSGTSNQPQHF	TGTGCCAGCAGCTTAGTCTCGGGTACCAGCAATCAGCCCCAGCATTTT
TRBJ1-4	TRBV19	TRBD1	NA	CASSIRRGPYDEKLFF	TGTGCCAGTAGTATTCGAAGGGGGCCATACGATGAAAAACTGTTTTTT
TRBJ2-2	TRBV5-4	NA	NA	CASSPLPVAATTSNTGELFF	TGTGCCAGCAGCCCCCTACCGGTAGCGGCTACTACATCGAACACCGGGGAGCTGTTTTTT
TRBJ2-6	TRBV5-4	TRBD2	NA	CASSLIAGGVSGANVLTF	TGTGCCAGCAGCTTGATAGCGGGAGGGGTGTCTGGGGCCAACGTCCTGACTTTC
TRBJ1-6	TRBV28	NA	NA	CASSYGREDVHF	TGTGCCAGCAGTTACGGACGGGAAGATGTCCACTTT
TRBJ2-5	TRBV6-5	TRBD1	NA	CASSYSRGQGETQYF	TGTGCCAGCAGTTACTCGAGGGGACAGGGGGAGACCCAGTACTTC
TRBJ2-3	TRBV27	NA	NA	CASSSGRASTYTQYF	TGTGCCAGCAGCTCTGGGCGGGCTTCCACTTATACGCAGTATTTT
TRBJ1-6	TRBV6-6	NA	NA	CASSYSQGGSPLHF	TGTGCCAGCAGTTACTCCCAGGGTGGATCACCCCTCCACTTT
TRBJ2-5	TRBV28	NA	NA	CASSEQGRETQYF	TGTGCCAGCAGCGAACAGGGCAGGGAGACCCAGTACTTC
TRBJ2-2	TRBV5-1	NA	NA	CASSSTRASNTGELFF	TGCGCCAGCAGCTCTACCAGGGCATCTAACACCGGGGAGCTGTTTTTT
TRBJ1-5	TRBV5-5	NA	few	CASSLWDIGQPQHF	TGTGCCAGCAGCTTGTGGGACATCGGCCAGCCCCAGCATTTT
TRBJ1-6	TRBV5-4	NA	NA	CASSLGSGIRGSPLHF	TGTGCCAGCAGCTTAGGGTCCGGGATCCGAGGATCACCCCTCCACTTT
TRBJ2-1	TRBV13	NA	large	CASSFGQRGGEQFF	TGTGCCAGCAGCTTTGGACAGCGGGGAGGTGAGCAGTTCTTC
TRBJ2-1	TRBV7-2	TRBD2	NA	CASSFNRLAGLNEQFF	TGTGCCAGCAGCTTTAATCGACTAGCGGGGCTCAATGAGCAGTTCTTC
TRBJ2-1	TRBV5-1	TRBD2	NA	CASSPLSSGGSYEQFF	TGCGCCAGCAGTCCCCTATCTAGCGGGGGAAGCTATGAGCAGTTCTTC
TRBJ2-4	TRBV2	NA	NA	CASSSGQVFQYF	TGTGCCAGCAGTTCGGGACAAGTTTTTCAGTACTTC